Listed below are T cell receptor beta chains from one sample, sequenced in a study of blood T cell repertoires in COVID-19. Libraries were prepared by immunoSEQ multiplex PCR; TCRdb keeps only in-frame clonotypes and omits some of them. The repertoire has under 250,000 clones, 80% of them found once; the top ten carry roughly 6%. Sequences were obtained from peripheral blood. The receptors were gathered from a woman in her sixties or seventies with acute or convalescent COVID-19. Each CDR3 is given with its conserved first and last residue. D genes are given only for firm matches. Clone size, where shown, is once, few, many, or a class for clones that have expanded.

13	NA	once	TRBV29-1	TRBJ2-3	TGCAGCGCGACGGGAGCTCTCACAGATACGCAGTATTTT	CSATGALTDTQYF
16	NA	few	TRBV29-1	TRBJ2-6	TGCAGCGTAGAAACCACCAGGGCGCCTGGGGCCAACGTCCTGACTTTC	CSVETTRAPGANVLTF
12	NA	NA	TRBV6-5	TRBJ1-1	TGTGCCAGCAGTTCCGGACTCCTTGGGGCTTTCTTT	CASSSGLLGAFF
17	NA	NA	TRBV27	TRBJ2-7	TGTGCCAGCAGCTTTAGTCCTCCTAGGGGACAAACCCTCCGGCAGTACTTC	CASSFSPPRGQTLRQYF
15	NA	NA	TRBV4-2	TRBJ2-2	TGTGCCAGCAGCCAAGAAAGAGGGAACACCGGGGAGCTGTTTTTT	CASSQERGNTGELFF
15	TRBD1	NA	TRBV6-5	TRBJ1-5	TGTGCCAGCAGGGAGACAGGGGGTAGTAATCAGCCCCAGCATTTT	CASRETGGSNQPQHF
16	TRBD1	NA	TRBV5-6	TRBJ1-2	TGTGCCAGCAGCTTGGGTGGCAGGGGGTCCTCCTATGGCTACACCTTC	CASSLGGRGSSYGYTF
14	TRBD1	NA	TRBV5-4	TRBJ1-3	TGTGCCAGCAGCATGACAGGGGCTGGAAACACCATATATTTT	CASSMTGAGNTIYF
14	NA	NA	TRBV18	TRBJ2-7	TGTGCCAGCTCACTCCCGGGACTGCCTTACGAGCAGTACTTC	CASSLPGLPYEQYF
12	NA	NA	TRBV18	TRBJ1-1	TGTGCCAGCTCACTCCGGAGCACTGAAGCTTTCTTT	CASSLRSTEAFF
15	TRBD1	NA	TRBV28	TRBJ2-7	TGTGCCAGCACTATTTCGCCGGGACAGGGATACGAGCAGTACTTC	CASTISPGQGYEQYF
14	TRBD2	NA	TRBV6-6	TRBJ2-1	TGTGCCAGCAGAGGCGGGAGCTCCTACAATGAGCAGTTCTTC	CASRGGSSYNEQFF
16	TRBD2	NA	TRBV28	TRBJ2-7	TGTGCCAGCAGCATGACGGGACTAGTCATCTCCTACGAGCAGTACTTC	CASSMTGLVISYEQYF
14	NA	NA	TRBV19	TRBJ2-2	TGTGCCAGTAGTATAGTCCCAGGGTCCGGGGAGCTGTTTTTT	CASSIVPGSGELFF
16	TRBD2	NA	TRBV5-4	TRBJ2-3	TGTGCCAGCAGCCGACTAGCGGGAGGGCAGGAAGATACGCAGTATTTT	CASSRLAGGQEDTQYF
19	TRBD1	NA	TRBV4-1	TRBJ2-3	TGCGCCAGCAGCCAAGTACCCCGAGGGACAGGGAAATCCACAGATACGCAGTATTTT	CASSQVPRGTGKSTDTQYF
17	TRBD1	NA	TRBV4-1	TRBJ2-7	TGCGCCAGCAGCCAAGATTTAGGGAACAGGGGGACCTACGAGCAGTACTTC	CASSQDLGNRGTYEQYF
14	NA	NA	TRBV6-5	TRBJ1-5	TGTGCCAGCAGTTACGGGCAGGGTTATCAGCCCCAGCATTTT	CASSYGQGYQPQHF
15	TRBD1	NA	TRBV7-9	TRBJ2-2	TGTGCCAGCAGCTTTGGACAGGGGGCGGCCGGGGAGCTGTTTTTT	CASSFGQGAAGELFF
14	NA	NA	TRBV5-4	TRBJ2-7	TGTGCCAGCAGCGCCGGGGGAGGGGGGTACGAGCAGTACTTC	CASSAGGGGYEQYF
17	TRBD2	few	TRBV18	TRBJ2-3	TGTGCCAGCTCACCCGGACTAGCGGGGCGGCCCACAGATACGCAGTATTTT	CASSPGLAGRPTDTQYF
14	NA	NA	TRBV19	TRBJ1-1	TGTGCCAGTAGTATTAGTCCGGGGAACACTGAAGCTTTCTTT	CASSISPGNTEAFF
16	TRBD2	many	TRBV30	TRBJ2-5	TGTGCCTGGAGTGGACTAGCGGGAGGGCTAGAGGAGACCCAGTACTTC	CAWSGLAGGLEETQYF
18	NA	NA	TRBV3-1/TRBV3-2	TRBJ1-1	TGTGCCAGCAGCCAAGATCGATTCGGGGTGTCGACTGGCACTGAAGCTTTCTTT	CASSQDRFGVSTGTEAFF
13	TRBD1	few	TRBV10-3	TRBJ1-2	TGTGCCATATGGACAGGGGGGGATGGTGGCTACACCTTC	CAIWTGGDGGYTF
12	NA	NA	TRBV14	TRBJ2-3	TGTGCCAGCAGCCCTAGTTGGGATACGCAGTATTTT	CASSPSWDTQYF
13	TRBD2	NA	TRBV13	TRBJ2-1	TGTGCCAGCAGCTCACTAGCGAACAATGAGCAGTTCTTC	CASSSLANNEQFF
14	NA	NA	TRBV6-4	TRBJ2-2	TGTGCCAGCAGTAGGGACTCATACACCGGGGAGCTGTTTTTT	CASSRDSYTGELFF
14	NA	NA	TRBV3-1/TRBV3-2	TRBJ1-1	TGTGCCAGCAGCCAAAATCGGGGGGGAACTGAAGCTTTCTTT	CASSQNRGGTEAFF
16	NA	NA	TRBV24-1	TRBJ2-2	TGTGCCACCAGTGATCGAACTCAGGGAGGAAGCGGGGAGCTGTTTTTT	CATSDRTQGGSGELFF
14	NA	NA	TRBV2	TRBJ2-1	TGTGCCAGCAGCCAGAGCCTAGGGGAAAATGAGCAGTTCTTC	CASSQSLGENEQFF